What follows describes a single TCR beta chain. Antigen unknown. The donors were part of the roughly 120-subject validation cohort, which stood apart from the 666-subject first cohort. The entry originates in a study of cytomegalovirus exposure and HLA in healthy donors. Sequencing was performed with immunoSEQ multiplex PCR; in TCRdb, only in-frame clones are kept and a portion is missing. In the table there are about 170,000 clones, around nine tenths of which are singletons. Study outcomes and limitations: There were under 200 TCR beta chains listed as cytomegalovirus-associated. The tendency of first-cohort TCR clusters to co-occur in the roughly 120 validation repertoires was identified by a subsequent analysis.

The receptor's source is a woman aged 30 to 39 in good health and CMV-seronegative. Sequencing used PBMCs.

CDR3 coding DNA: TGTGCCAGCAGCTTAGGCGGGGGGGAATACGAGCAGTACTTC. Its translation: CASSLGGGEYEQYF. The rearrangement uses TRBV13 and TRBJ2-7, with 8 bases that match TRBD2. The V segment lost 0 bases and the J segment 4 bases; nucleotides outside the gene matches: 2. The CDR3 covers 14 residues. Germline CDR1 reads PRHDT; CDR2 reads FYEKMQ (reference sequence).